This T cell receptor beta chain was obtained from a study of response to subunit inactivated influenza vaccine. V lost 4 bases to trimming and J lost 0 bases; unmatched junction nucleotides: 6. The length of the CDR3 is 15 residues. Germline lookup yields CDR1 LGHNA and CDR2 YNFKEQ. MiXCR, run by TCRdb on the RT-PCR reads, gives a single entry per CDR3 protein. The table shows approximately 520,000 distinct CDR3 sequences, with roughly 23% occurring only once. Overall study findings and caveats: Every seasonal influenza vaccination brings in few new T cells, the authors suggested.

Points on this clonotype: Its antigen is currently unknown.

Sequencing used CD4+ T cells sorted from PBMCs, obtained 5 to 6 days after vaccination. This TCR derives from a man aged 50 or older who received an inactivated influenza vaccine. The V gene is TRBV4-2, the J gene TRBJ2-7; the match to TRBD1 covers 7 bases. CDR3 in DNA: TGTGCCAGCAGCCCGAGACAGGGATACTCCTACGAGCAGTACTTC. It yields the protein CASSPRQGYSYEQYF.